This TCR beta chain was documented in a study of blood T cells in healthy people across ages. The CDR3 is 12 residues long. V lost 2 bases and J lost 13, with 12 bases in between. The V gene's germline CDR1 is SNHLY and CDR2 FYNNEI. For the second PCR, which ran for about 6 to 12 cycles, a sample-barcoded 5' primer and a J-beta primer mix were used. TCRdb independently ran MiXCR on the 5' RACE reads; one entry per CDR3 protein. Seen here are roughly 800,000 distinct CDR3 sequences, about 48% observed once, and the top ten hold around 41%. The sequence was obtained from a man older than 75 in good health. Sequences were obtained from blood. The V gene is TRBV2, the J gene TRBJ2-4; the D gene is possibly TRBD2 (5 bases). This CDR3 reads CASSERGGEQYF. The CDR3 DNA sequence: TGTGCCAGCAGTGAACGGGGTGGAGAGCAGTACTTC.